This section outlines one T cell receptor beta chain sequence together with its context. The specificity of this receptor is unknown. Base qualities are not recorded, but no much larger clone differs from it by a single base. This entry comes from a study of blood T cell repertoires in COVID-19 (dated by TCRdb to 2020 to 2022). Looking at the study overall: The collaborator samples originated in the United States, Italy and Spain and spanned the acute and convalescent phases of COVID-19. The material from the prospective study consisted of cDNA or gDNA derived from T cells, B-cell-depleted T cells, or PBMCs. The dataset comprised deeply sampled blood TCRbeta repertoires from subjects exposed to, actively infected with, or recovered from COVID-19. A freely available public database, intended as a resource for researchers studying the immune response to SARS-CoV-2, is where the repertoires were released. Samples were obtained from the ongoing ImmuneRACE study (first 160 participants) and from 1,254 subjects provided by 6 global collaborators. A de-identified subject ID, COVID-19 status, age in years and sex were almost always included in the sample metadata. HLA class I and class II types, where available, came from metadata supplied by the sample provider rather than from assay-based typing. What the study reported, not specific to this receptor: The amount of clinical and demographic metadata varied by source and participant and was provided uncurated.

Enrolling through a virtual design, the prospective study's participants ranged in age from about 18 to 89 years and lived across approximately 25 United States geographic areas. In the prospective study, participants were assigned to cohorts based on the clinical history participants reported in a screening survey and a study questionnaire. Exposed participants were defined as having been in contact with someone with a PCR-confirmed or clinician-diagnosed COVID-19 case within 2 weeks of study entry. Mobile phlebotomists in the prospective study collected whole blood, serum and a nasopharyngeal or oropharyngeal swab from every participant. Participants in the prospective study had the option to provide additional blood draws and questionnaires over a 2-month period. Blood samples from the prospective study were shipped frozen or at room temperature prior to DNA extraction. TCRbeta CDR3 regions were amplified from genomic DNA using the immunoSEQ Assay, a bias-controlled multiplex PCR. Per the original workflow: Nucleated cell counts per sample were estimated from amplification of reference gene primers within the assay. To quantify the absolute abundance of each unique TCRbeta CDR3 rearrangement, sequence reads were collapsed and filtered. For each sample, productive Simpson clonality was calculated as the square root of Simpson's diversity index over productive rearrangements. TCRdb re-hosts the immuneACCESS table, in-frame sequences only. Its copies lack some clones; in the studies checked, an unresolved V gene accounts for under half of them, and the cause for the rest is not known. The DNA gave D and trimming, while V, J and clone size come from that table. For this sample the table gives fewer than 350,000 clones, of which less than 85% were detected only once. The ten largest clonotypes hold under 2% of the sample.

What was sequenced was PBMCs or T cells enriched from blood (not recorded which). The clonotype was recovered from a woman aged 25 to 39 who had been exposed to COVID-19.

The encoded CDR3 is CASSQDLTGVLYGYTF. The nucleotide sequence reads TGTGCCAGCAGCCAAGATCTGACAGGGGTTTTATATGGCTACACCTTC. The rearrangement joined TRBV4-2 to TRBJ1-2, with 8 central nucleotides matching TRBD1. The CDR3 runs 16 amino acids, cysteine and phenylalanine included. The kept DNA is CDR3 alone, 48 bases in frame from the first base. Sequences LGHNA (CDR1) and YNFKEQ (CDR2) are obtained from the germline V gene. V is cut back by 0 bases and J by 5 bases, with 8 bases in the junction unmatched.